The 15 T cell receptor beta chains below were found in one sample sequenced in a study of T cells in Graves' hyperthyroidism and ophthalmopathy (dated by TCRdb to between 2018 and 2021). Libraries were built with multiplex PCR. The data were produced on an Illumina HiSeq 2000. TCR beta CDR3 regions were amplified from RNA transcripts. The TCR CDR3 was subjected to a first round of RT-PCR using the HTBI primer set and the Qiagen OneStep RT-PCR kit. TCRdb redid the processing of the public reads, applying fastp at Q25 and MiXCR, and retained in-frame beta chains. Rows are unified per CDR3 protein, each entry keeping the most common DNA and genes. This sample has some 490,000 distinct CDR3 sequences in its table, and under 25% of those were observed once. The top ten hold about 49% of the sample. The sequencing input was blood. The receptors were gathered from a woman aged 70-85 years with Graves' ophthalmopathy.

The rearrangement links TRBV3-1 to TRBJ2-7, with 7 bases that match TRBD2. The germline CDR1 and CDR2 sequences are LGHDT and YNNKEL (reference sequence). This CDR3 has 15 residues. Trimming took 5 bases from V and 4 from J; bases not matched to a gene: 11. The CDR3 reads CASSKGPAGLYEQYF. The CDR3 nucleotides read TGTGCCAGCAGCAAAGGGCCAGCGGGATTATACGAGCAGTACTTC.

The rearrangement uses TRBV30 and TRBJ2-7, with D perhaps TRBD1 (5 bases). Looked up from germline, CDR1 is GTSNPN and CDR2 is SVGIG (reference sequence). Deletions cut 2 bases from V and 5 bases from J, with 19 bases between. The CDR3 has 15 amino acids. This CDR3 is CAWSLQTVPDHEQYF. The CDR3 DNA is TGTGCCTGGAGTCTACAGACAGTCCCGGACCACGAGCAGTACTTC.

This clonotype came up many times. The chain carries TRBV3-1 and TRBJ2-1; D may be TRBD2 (6 bases). CDR3 size: 13 residues. Germline V gives CDR1 LGHDT, CDR2 YNNKEL (reference sequence). V dropped 4 bases and J dropped 6 bases, with 10 bases sitting between them. This chain's CDR3 is CASSLRGSNEQFF. The DNA for the CDR3 is TGTGCCAGCAGCCTCCGGGGGAGCAATGAGCAGTTCTTC.

The chain employs TRBV9 and TRBJ2-1; D might be TRBD2 (5 bases). The germline V gene has CDR1 SGDLS and CDR2 YYNGEE. The CDR3 is 14 amino acids. V was trimmed by 0 bases and J by 4 bases, leaving 8 bases between them. In nucleotides, the CDR3 is TGTGCCAGCAGCGTAGGACTACGTTACAATGAGCAGTTCTTC. Translating gives CASSVGLRYNEQFF.

This clonotype has a single count. J is TRBJ2-1 and V is TRBV11-2; TRBD1 is a possible D gene (6 bases). V was pared by 2 bases and J by 6 bases, with 14 bases between. The CDR3 runs 15 residues. Germline lookup yields CDR1 SGHAT and CDR2 FQNNGV. The CDR3 region is CASSLLGGQFNEQFF. CDR3 DNA: TGTGCCAGCAGCTTATTGGGCGGACAGTTCAATGAGCAGTTCTTC. The whole variable domain, filled in from reference TRBV11-2 and TRBJ2-1, reads EAGVAQSPRYKIIEKRQSVAFWCNPISGHATLYWYQQILGQGPKLLIQFQNNGVVDDSQLPKDRFSAERLKGVDSTLKIQPAKLEDSAVYLCASSLLGGQFNEQFFGPGTRLTVL.

V usage is TRBV27 and J usage is TRBJ2-2, with 8 bases matching TRBD2. The V and J ends lost 5 bases and 5 bases, in that order; junction bases with no gene match: 7. The germline gives CDR1 MNHEY, CDR2 SMNVEV (reference sequence). This CDR3 is built from 15 residues. The CDR3 here is CASSTAGARTGELFF. CDR3 nucleotides: TGTGCCAGCAGTACAGCGGGGGCGAGAACCGGGGAGCTGTTTTTT.

The sample holds a few counts of this clonotype. The chain is built from TRBV6-2 or TRBV6-3 and TRBJ1-2, with a weak D call TRBD1 (6 bases). The length of the CDR3 is 14 residues. CDR1 is MNHEY, CDR2 SVGEGT, per germline. V was cut by 6 bases and J by 4 bases, with 15 bases left in between. CDR3 bases: TGTGCCAGCAGCGACGGAGGACAGACCTATGGCTACACCTTC. Translating it yields CASSDGGQTYGYTF.

The chain combines TRBV5-4 with TRBJ2-5; perhaps TRBD2 as D (5 bases). Germline loops: CDR1 SGHNT, CDR2 YYREEE (reference sequence). The CDR3 has 15 residues. With 0 bases removed from V and 1 base from J, the gap between germline ends came to 10 bases. CDR3 amino acids: CASSLAGRPQETQYF. DNA for the CDR3: TGTGCCAGCAGCTTGGCGGGGAGACCCCAAGAGACCCAGTACTTC. The full variable domain, rest sourced from reference TRBV5-4 and TRBJ2-5, is ETGVTQSPTHLIKTRGQQVTLRCSSQSGHNTVSWYQQALGQGPQFIFQYYREEENGRGNFPPRFSGLQFPNYSSELNVNALELDDSALYLCASSLAGRPQETQYFGPGTRLLVL.

The sample holds one count of this clonotype. This sequence joins TRBV6-9 and TRBJ2-5, with 9 bases identical to TRBD2. The germline V gene has CDR1 MNHGY and CDR2 SVAAGI. V trimming: 3 bases; J trimming: 5 bases; junction bases outside the gene matches: 7. The CDR3 is 15 residues long. The CDR3 DNA follows: TGTGCCAGCAGTTACATGGGACTAGCAAGGGAGACCCAGTACTTC. As protein: CASSYMGLARETQYF.

This clonotype was recorded a few times. The V and J genes are TRBV11-2 and TRBJ1-1; tentatively, D is TRBD1 (5 bases). The germline gives CDR1 SGHAT, CDR2 FQNNGV. The CDR3 runs to 14 residues. The V and J ends lost 5 bases and 6 bases respectively, with 16 bases between them. In nucleotides, the CDR3 is TGTGCCAGCAGCCCCCGGAGCAGGGTCCCTGAAGCTTTCTTT. Translating gives CASSPRSRVPEAFF. Full variable domain (missing parts from reference TRBV11-2 and TRBJ1-1): EAGVAQSPRYKIIEKRQSVAFWCNPISGHATLYWYQQILGQGPKLLIQFQNNGVVDDSQLPKDRFSAERLKGVDSTLKIQPAKLEDSAVYLCASSPRSRVPEAFFGQGTRLTVV.

This clonotype was counted only a few times. The V and J genes are TRBV6-1 and TRBJ2-7; perhaps TRBD2 as D (5 bases). Germline V gives CDR1 MNHNS, CDR2 SASEGT. V gave up 10 bases and J gave up 2 bases, with 18 bases separating them. The CDR3 totals 14 residues. The CDR3 region is CAITRRESPYEQYF. The CDR3 coding sequence is TGTGCCATCACTAGGAGAGAAAGCCCCTACGAGCAGTACTTC.

Only a few counts were recorded for this clonotype. This sequence joins TRBV3-1 and TRBJ2-1, with D uncertain. Germline lookup yields CDR1 LGHDT and CDR2 YNNKEL (reference sequence). The V end was cut by 1 base, the J end by 8 bases, with 6 bases between. The CDR3 loop spans 12 amino acids. The DNA for the CDR3 is TGTGCCAGCAGCCAAGCCTCCTATGAGCAGTTCTTC. This gives the protein CASSQASYEQFF.

This clonotype appeared a few times. The rearrangement joins TRBV3-1 to TRBJ2-3; tentatively, D is TRBD1 or TRBD2 (5 bases each). The CDR3 is made up of 14 amino acids. CDR1 and CDR2 (germline): LGHDT, YNNKEL (reference sequence). V gave up 1 base and J gave up 11 bases, with 16 bases separating them. The DNA of the CDR3 is TGTGCCAGCAGCCAAGGCGGGCTAGGGGTGTGGCAGTATTTT. The encoded protein is CASSQGGLGVWQYF.

Only a few counts were recorded for this clonotype. A much larger clone sits a single nucleotide away, making a read error possible. V and J are TRBV2 and TRBJ2-1; D unresolved. The CDR3 contains 15 residues. CDR1 and CDR2 from the germline V gene are SNHLY and FYNNEI. The V end was cut by 8 bases, the J end by 3 bases, with 17 bases between. Written as DNA, the CDR3 is TGTGCCAGCGGTGTGAACAGACCCGACTACAATGAGCAGTTCTTC. Its translation: CASGVNRPDYNEQFF.

This clonotype was detected many times. The rearrangement joins TRBV18 to TRBJ1-1; no clear D. Germline CDR1 is KGHSH and CDR2 is LQKENI. The CDR3 is 13 residues long. The V end was cut by 6 bases, the J end by 0 bases, with 8 bases between. Here the CDR3 DNA reads TGTGCCAGCTCCGCGGATATGAACACTGAAGCTTTCTTT. Amino acids: CASSADMNTEAFF.